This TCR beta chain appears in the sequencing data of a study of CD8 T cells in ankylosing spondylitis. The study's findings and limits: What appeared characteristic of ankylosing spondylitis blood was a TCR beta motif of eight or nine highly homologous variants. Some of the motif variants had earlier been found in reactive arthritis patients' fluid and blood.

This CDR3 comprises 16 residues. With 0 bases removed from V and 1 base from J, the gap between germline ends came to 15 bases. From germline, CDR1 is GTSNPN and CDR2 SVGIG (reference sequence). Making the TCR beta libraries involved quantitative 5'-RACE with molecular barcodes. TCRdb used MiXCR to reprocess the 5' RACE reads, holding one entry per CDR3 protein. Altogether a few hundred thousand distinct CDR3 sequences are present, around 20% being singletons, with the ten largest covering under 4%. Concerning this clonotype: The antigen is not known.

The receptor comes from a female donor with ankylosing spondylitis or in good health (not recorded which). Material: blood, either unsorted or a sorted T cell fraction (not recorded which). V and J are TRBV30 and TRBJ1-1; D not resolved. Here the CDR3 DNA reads TGTGCCTGGAGTGTAGCAGCCCAAACTCGGAACACTGAAGCTTTCTTT. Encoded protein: CAWSVAAQTRNTEAFF.